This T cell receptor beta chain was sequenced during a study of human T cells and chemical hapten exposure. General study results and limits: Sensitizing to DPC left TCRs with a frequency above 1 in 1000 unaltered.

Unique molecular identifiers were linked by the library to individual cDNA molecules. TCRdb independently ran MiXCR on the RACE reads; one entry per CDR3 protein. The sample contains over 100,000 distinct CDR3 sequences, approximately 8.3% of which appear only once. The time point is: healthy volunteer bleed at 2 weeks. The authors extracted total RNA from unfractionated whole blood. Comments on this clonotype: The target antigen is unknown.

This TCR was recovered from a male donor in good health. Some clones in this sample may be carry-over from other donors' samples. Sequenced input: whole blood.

The CDR3, as DNA: TGTGCCAGCAGTTCAACTTACCCGCGGGGGGGATCCTACGAGCAGTACTTC. It specifies CASSSTYPRGGSYEQYF. This sequence joins TRBV12-3 or TRBV12-4 and TRBJ2-7, with TRBD2 matching 9 bases. The junction had 11 bases not matched to a gene; V was cut back by 4 bases and J by 1 base. CDR3 length: 17 residues.